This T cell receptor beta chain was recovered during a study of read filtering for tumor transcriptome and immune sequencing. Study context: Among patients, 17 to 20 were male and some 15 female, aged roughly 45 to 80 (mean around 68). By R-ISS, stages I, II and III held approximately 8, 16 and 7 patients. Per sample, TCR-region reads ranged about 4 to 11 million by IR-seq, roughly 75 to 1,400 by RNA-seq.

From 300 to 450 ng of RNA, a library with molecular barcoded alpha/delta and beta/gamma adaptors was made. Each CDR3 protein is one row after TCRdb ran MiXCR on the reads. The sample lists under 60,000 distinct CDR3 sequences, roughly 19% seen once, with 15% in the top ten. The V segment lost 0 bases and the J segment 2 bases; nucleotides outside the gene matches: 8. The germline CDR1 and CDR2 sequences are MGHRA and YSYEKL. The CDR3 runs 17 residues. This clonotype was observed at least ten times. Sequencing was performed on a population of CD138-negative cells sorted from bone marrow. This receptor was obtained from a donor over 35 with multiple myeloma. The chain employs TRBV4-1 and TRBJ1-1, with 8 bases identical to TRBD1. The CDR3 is CASSQDGRPGGNTEAFF. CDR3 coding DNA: TGCGCCAGCAGCCAAGATGGCAGGCCAGGGGGCAACACTGAAGCTTTCTTT.